Listed below are T cell receptor beta chains from one sample, sequenced in a study of neurological immune-mediated disorders. TCRdb reanalysed the 5' RACE reads using MiXCR and keeps one entry per CDR3 protein. The sample carries around 67,000 distinct CDR3 sequences, approximately 5.2% recorded once. The specimen was PBMCs. The source of these receptors is a man aged 18 to 29 with multiple sclerosis. CDR3s include the opening cysteine and the closing phenylalanine or tryptophan. Each record gives: D gene, clone size, J gene, V gene, CDR3 length, CDR3 DNA, CDR3 protein. D genes are given only for firm matches. The listing skips clone size in some rows; elsewhere it reads once, few, many or a size class.

d_gene: TRBD1; abundance: many; j_gene: TRBJ1-1; v_gene: TRBV5-8; len: 16; CDR3nt: TGTGCCAGCAGCCTGCCCCGACAGGGTTCGAACACTGAAGCTTTCTTT; CDR3aa: CASSLPRQGSNTEAFF
d_gene: NA; abundance: many; j_gene: TRBJ2-3; v_gene: TRBV7-8; len: 14; CDR3nt: TGTGCCAGCAGCTTAGAGGATCGCACAGATACGCAGTATTTT; CDR3aa: CASSLEDRTDTQYF
d_gene: NA; abundance: many; j_gene: TRBJ2-3; v_gene: TRBV15; len: 12; CDR3nt: TGTGCCACCAGCAGAGCTACAGATACGCAGTATTTT; CDR3aa: CATSRATDTQYF
d_gene: TRBD2; abundance: many; j_gene: TRBJ2-2; v_gene: TRBV10-3; len: 16; CDR3nt: TGTGCCATCAAGAAGCGGGAGGGAGTTAACACCGGGGAGCTGTTTTTT; CDR3aa: CAIKKREGVNTGELFF
d_gene: TRBD1; abundance: many; j_gene: TRBJ2-2; v_gene: TRBV9; len: 15; CDR3nt: TGTGCCAGCAGCTGGGACAGGACGAACACCGGGGAGCTGTTTTTT; CDR3aa: CASSWDRTNTGELFF
d_gene: NA; abundance: many; j_gene: TRBJ2-7; v_gene: TRBV5-1; len: 15; CDR3nt: TGCGCCAGCAGCTTGCGGGGGTATGGCTCCTACGAGCAGTACTTC; CDR3aa: CASSLRGYGSYEQYF
d_gene: NA; abundance: many; j_gene: TRBJ1-3; v_gene: TRBV5-1; len: 16; CDR3nt: TGCGCCAGCAGCTGGAAGACGCTTAGCTCTGGAAACACCATATATTTT; CDR3aa: CASSWKTLSSGNTIYF
d_gene: TRBD2; abundance: many; j_gene: TRBJ2-1; v_gene: TRBV18; len: 14; CDR3nt: TGTGCCAGCTCACCCGGACTAGCGGGGAATGAGCAGTTCTTC; CDR3aa: CASSPGLAGNEQFF
d_gene: NA; abundance: many; j_gene: TRBJ2-3; v_gene: TRBV20-1; len: 13; CDR3nt: TGCAGTGCTAGCGGGGGGCGGATAGATACGCAGTATTTT; CDR3aa: CSASGGRIDTQYF
d_gene: TRBD1; abundance: NA; j_gene: TRBJ1-5; v_gene: TRBV5-1; len: 15; CDR3nt: TGCGCCAGCAGCTTGGGACCAGGGGGCAATCAGCCCCAGAATTTT; CDR3aa: CASSLGPGGNQPQNF
d_gene: NA; abundance: many; j_gene: TRBJ1-5; v_gene: TRBV7-2; len: 12; CDR3nt: TGTGCCAGCAGCCGTAATAATCAGCCCCAGCATTTT; CDR3aa: CASSRNNQPQHF
d_gene: NA; abundance: many; j_gene: TRBJ2-2; v_gene: TRBV9; len: 14; CDR3nt: TGTGCCAGCAGCGTAAGCGGCAACACCGGGGAGCTGTTTTTT; CDR3aa: CASSVSGNTGELFF
d_gene: TRBD2; abundance: many; j_gene: TRBJ2-3; v_gene: TRBV5-1; len: 15; CDR3nt: TGCGCCAGCAGCGGTAGCGGGAGTGGCACAGATACGCAGTATTTT; CDR3aa: CASSGSGSGTDTQYF
d_gene: NA; abundance: many; j_gene: TRBJ2-7; v_gene: TRBV5-4; len: 14; CDR3nt: TGTGCCAGCAGCTCGTCCGGGACTGTTTACGAGCAGTACTTC; CDR3aa: CASSSSGTVYEQYF
d_gene: NA; abundance: many; j_gene: TRBJ2-7; v_gene: TRBV7-8; len: 12; CDR3nt: TGTGCCAGCAGCCGACAGGACTACGAGCAGTACTTC; CDR3aa: CASSRQDYEQYF
d_gene: TRBD2; abundance: many; j_gene: TRBJ2-3; v_gene: TRBV6-4; len: 15; CDR3nt: TGTGCCAGCAGTGAGACTAGCGGGGGGGCAGGCACGCAGTATTTT; CDR3aa: CASSETSGGAGTQYF
d_gene: NA; abundance: many; j_gene: TRBJ2-7; v_gene: TRBV28; len: 15; CDR3nt: TGTGCCAGCAGTACCCCTCGGAGGGGGCAGGGAGAGCAGTACTTC; CDR3aa: CASSTPRRGQGEQYF
d_gene: TRBD2; abundance: many; j_gene: TRBJ2-1; v_gene: TRBV20-1; len: 16; CDR3nt: TGCAGTGCTAAGAGTTTGGGGAGCGGGACCTACAATGAGCAGTTCTTC; CDR3aa: CSAKSLGSGTYNEQFF
d_gene: TRBD2; abundance: many; j_gene: TRBJ2-1; v_gene: TRBV24-1; len: 18; CDR3nt: TGTGCCACCAGTGACCCTGGACTAGCGGGAGGGAGACACAATGAGCAGTTCTTC; CDR3aa: CATSDPGLAGGRHNEQFF
d_gene: NA; abundance: many; j_gene: TRBJ2-5; v_gene: TRBV5-1; len: 16; CDR3nt: TGCGCCAGCAGCTTTGGGGGACGACCATGGGGAGAGACCCAGTACTTC; CDR3aa: CASSFGGRPWGETQYF
d_gene: NA; abundance: many; j_gene: TRBJ2-1; v_gene: TRBV20-1; len: 11; CDR3nt: TGCAGTGCTAGTTCTGGGTATGAGCAGTTCTTC; CDR3aa: CSASSGYEQFF
d_gene: TRBD2; abundance: many; j_gene: TRBJ2-3; v_gene: TRBV6-5; len: 14; CDR3nt: TGTGCCAGCAGTATAGCGGGGCCCACAGATACGCAGTATTTT; CDR3aa: CASSIAGPTDTQYF
d_gene: NA; abundance: many; j_gene: TRBJ2-7; v_gene: TRBV3-1; len: 17; CDR3nt: TGTGCCAGCAGCCAAGGGGCAGGGATAATGGGCCCCTACGAGCAGTACTTC; CDR3aa: CASSQGAGIMGPYEQYF
d_gene: NA; abundance: many; j_gene: TRBJ2-1; v_gene: TRBV4-2; len: 13; CDR3nt: TGTGCCAGCAGCGGGGTCGGGGTGAATGAGCAGTTCTTC; CDR3aa: CASSGVGVNEQFF
d_gene: NA; abundance: many; j_gene: TRBJ2-7; v_gene: TRBV20-1; len: 10; CDR3nt: TGCAGTGCTGGGAGCTACGAGCAGTACTTC; CDR3aa: CSAGSYEQYF
d_gene: NA; abundance: many; j_gene: TRBJ2-6; v_gene: TRBV7-9; len: 19; CDR3nt: TGTGCCAGCAGCTTTCTATTAACAGGGAGTAAATCTGGGGCCAACGTCCTGACTTTC; CDR3aa: CASSFLLTGSKSGANVLTF
d_gene: NA; abundance: many; j_gene: TRBJ2-7; v_gene: TRBV28; len: 13; CDR3nt: TGTGCCAGCGCGTCGTCACAGTTCTACGAGCAGTACTTC; CDR3aa: CASASSQFYEQYF
d_gene: NA; abundance: few; j_gene: TRBJ1-5; v_gene: TRBV5-1; len: 14; CDR3nt: TGCGCCAGCAGCGACGGACAGAAGAATCAGCCCCAGCATTTT; CDR3aa: CASSDGQKNQPQHF
d_gene: TRBD2; abundance: many; j_gene: TRBJ2-1; v_gene: TRBV12-3/TRBV12-4; len: 22; CDR3nt: TGTGCCAGCGCCCAAACAGCCAGGAGGGGACTAGCGGCAAGGAGCTCCTACAATGAGCAGTTCTTC; CDR3aa: CASAQTARRGLAARSSYNEQFF
d_gene: TRBD1; abundance: many; j_gene: TRBJ1-5; v_gene: TRBV6-5; len: 15; CDR3nt: TGTGCCAGCAGTTCAACAGGGGTTAGGGGCCAGCCCCAGCATTTT; CDR3aa: CASSSTGVRGQPQHF
d_gene: NA; abundance: NA; j_gene: TRBJ2-7; v_gene: TRBV30; len: 14; CDR3nt: TGTGCCTGGAGTGTACTCCCGGGCCCCTACGAGCAGTACTTC; CDR3aa: CAWSVLPGPYEQYF